The 27 T cell receptor beta chains below come from one sample, sequenced in a study of blood T cell repertoires in COVID-19. Method: immunoSEQ multiplex PCR; TCRdb's copy keeps in-frame clones and lacks some. The sample lists hundreds of thousands of clones; around 90% were seen once. The sequenced material came from peripheral blood. These receptors were collected from a man aged 18 to 35 with active or convalescent COVID-19.

The chain employs TRBV6-7 and TRBJ2-7; 7 nucleotides line up with TRBD2. TRBV6-7 is an ORF; its function is uncertain. Unmatched junction bases numbered 9, after V lost 6 bases and J lost 1 base. CDR3 length equals 15 residues. CDR3 DNA: TGTGCCAGCAGCTATGGGGGGGACTTATCCTACGAGCAGTACTTC. Residues: CASSYGGDLSYEQYF.

This chain joins TRBV4-2 and TRBJ2-2; maybe TRBD1 (6 bases). The CDR3 totals 16 residues. Germline CDR1 is LGHNA and CDR2 is YNFKEQ. Trimming removed 0 bases at V and 5 bases at J, with 13 bases between. CDR3 sequence: CASSQDLGAGTGELFF. For the CDR3, the DNA is TGTGCCAGCAGCCAAGATTTGGGGGCCGGGACCGGGGAGCTGTTTTTT.

The chain joins TRBV29-1 to TRBJ1-4, with TRBD1 identical over 8 bases. Germline CDR1 is SQVTM and CDR2 is ANQGSEA. J gave up 8 bases and V 3 bases, and 11 bases lay outside the gene matches. The CDR3 length is 15 residues. The CDR3 nucleotides are TGCAGCGTTGATAGCGGGCAGGGGGCAAAGGAAAAACTGTTTTTT. Protein: CSVDSGQGAKEKLFF.

The rearrangement links TRBV15 to TRBJ2-3, with 8 bases that match TRBD1. Germline V gene lookup returns CDR1 LNHNV and CDR2 YYDKDF (reference sequence). The J segment lost 3 bases and the V segment lost 1 base, leaving 9 bases of the junction unmatched. The CDR3 totals 17 residues. CDR3 sequence reads: CATSRGSGGAGTDTQYF. CDR3 nucleotide sequence: TGTGCCACCAGCAGAGGGTCAGGGGGCGCAGGAACAGATACGCAGTATTTT.

V gene TRBV12-5 combines with J gene TRBJ2-1, with 7 bases that match TRBD1. This CDR3 spans 15 amino acids. J gave up 5 bases and V 4 bases, and 8 bases lay outside the gene matches. Looked up from germline, CDR1 is LGHNT and CDR2 is FRNRAP. In nucleotides, the CDR3 is TGTGCTAGTGGTTACACAGGGGAATGGAACAATGAGCAGTTCTTC. As protein: CASGYTGEWNNEQFF. The entire variable domain, with the rest obtained from reference TRBV12-5 and TRBJ2-1, is as follows: DARVTQTPRHKVTEMGQEVTMRCQPILGHNTVFWYRQTMMQGLELLAYFRNRAPLDDSGMPKDRFSAEMPDATLATLKIQPSEPRDSAVYFCASGYTGEWNNEQFFGPGTRLTVL.

To note about this clone: Within the sample, other DNA sequences also encode this same CDR3. The genes are TRBV5-1 and TRBJ1-2, with 8 bases matching TRBD1. CDR3 size: 13 residues. V was pared by 0 bases and J by 7 bases, with 2 bases of the junction left unmatched. Per the germline V gene, CDR1 is SGHRS and CDR2 is YFSETQ. The CDR3 protein is CASSLGQGSGYTF. The CDR3 DNA is TGCGCCAGCAGCTTGGGACAGGGGAGTGGCTACACCTTC.

This clone was observed a handful of times. This chain uses TRBV9 with TRBJ2-7; no firm D call. CDR1 is SGDLS and CDR2 is YYNGEE in the germline V gene. The CDR3 runs 11 residues. V gave up 4 bases and J gave up 4 bases, with 6 bases separating them. CDR3 sequence: CASSSRYEQYF. The CDR3 region has the DNA TGTGCCAGCAGCTCCCGTTACGAGCAGTACTTC.

The chain has TRBV3-1 (or the pseudogene TRBV3-2) and TRBJ1-6; D possibly corresponds to TRBD1 (5 bases). Trimming pared 3 bases from V and 7 bases from J, leaving 7 bases between. The CDR3 covers 13 residues. Looked up from germline, CDR1 is LGHDT and CDR2 is YNNKEL (reference sequence). CDR3 coding DNA: TGTGCCAGCAGCCAGCAGGGAAATTCACCCCTCCACTTT. This sequence encodes CASSQQGNSPLHF.

The chain has TRBV2 and TRBJ1-2; D ambiguous. Trimming cost V 3 bases and J 4 bases, with 3 bases left between them. CDR3 length: 11 amino acids. Germline V CDR1 and CDR2: SNHLY, FYNNEI. This CDR3 reads CASSDSYGYTF. The CDR3 DNA sequence: TGTGCCAGCAGTGACAGCTATGGCTACACCTTC.

As DNA, the CDR3 is TGTGCCAGCAGGGGGGCATCGAACACCGGGGAGCTGTTTTTT. Amino acid sequence: CASRGASNTGELFF. The chain uses TRBV6-5 and TRBJ2-2; D is perhaps TRBD1 (6 bases). V lost 6 bases to trimming and J lost 0 bases, with 8 bases between them. CDR1 is MNHEY, CDR2 SVGAGI, per germline. This CDR3 is 14 amino acids long.

This clone was found once. The chain is built from TRBV5-1 and TRBJ1-3, with D tentatively TRBD1 (6 bases). There are 16 residues in the CDR3. Germline V gene lookup returns CDR1 SGHRS and CDR2 YFSETQ. Deletions cut 0 bases from V and 4 bases from J, with 14 bases between. In DNA, the CDR3 is TGCGCCAGCAGCTTGGCAGGGGAGAGTAGAGGAAACACCATATATTTT. This translates into CASSLAGESRGNTIYF. The variable domain in full, with the rest retrieved from reference TRBV5-1 and TRBJ1-3, is KAGVTQTPRYLIKTRGQQVTLSCSPISGHRSVSWYQQTPGQGLQFLFEYFSETQRNKGNFPGRFSGRQFSNSRSEMNVSTLELGDSALYLCASSLAGESRGNTIYFGEGSWLTVV.

V and J are TRBV12-5 and TRBJ1-4, with D tentatively TRBD1 (5 bases). V lost 6 bases and J 2 bases, leaving 10 bases between the germline ends. The CDR3 covers 14 residues. Per the germline V gene, CDR1 is LGHNT and CDR2 is FRNRAP. CDR3 sequence (DNA): TGTGCTAGTGGCTCGACAGCCACTAATGAAAAACTGTTTTTT. This sequence encodes CASGSTATNEKLFF.

DNA for the CDR3: TGTGCCAGTAGTGATGAGGGCACAGGGGCTGGCTATGGCTACACCTTC. This encodes CASSDEGTGAGYGYTF. The chain couples TRBV19 to TRBJ1-2, with 7 bases aligning to TRBD1. The CDR3 sequence is 16 residues long. The junction had 13 bases not matched to a gene; V was cut back by 5 bases and J by 4 bases. CDR1 is LNHDA and CDR2 is SQIVND in the germline V gene (reference sequence).

This clone was counted only a few times. The V call is TRBV11-2, the J call TRBJ1-1; D remains unclear. Germline assignment: CDR1 SGHAT and CDR2 FQNNGV. V lost 5 bases and J lost 3, with 10 bases in between. The CDR3 is 13 amino acids. CDR3 residues: CASSPSVDTEAFF. CDR3 sequence (DNA): TGTGCCAGCAGCCCCAGCGTGGACACTGAAGCTTTCTTT.

The chain links TRBV6-1 to TRBJ1-2; 8 positions agree with TRBD1. The CDR3 covers 16 residues. V gave up 1 base and J gave up 3 bases; unmatched junction bases: 7. The germline gives CDR1 MNHNS, CDR2 SASEGT. Written as DNA, the CDR3 is TGTGCCAGCAGTGAAGTTTTGACGACAGGGGACTATGGCTACACCTTC. This encodes CASSEVLTTGDYGYTF.

This chain connects TRBV12-2 to TRBJ1-1; the table's D call TRBD1 went unverified against the DNA. TRBV12-2 is labeled a pseudogene. This CDR3 has 14 residues. DNA of the CDR3: TGTGCAAGTCGCCGCTGGGACAGTAACACTGAAGCTTTCTTT. Translation gives CASRRWDSNTEAFF.

The V call is TRBV29-1, the J call TRBJ1-1; TRBD1 is a possible D gene (5 bases). The V end was cut by 3 bases, the J end by 0 bases, with 8 bases between. The CDR3 loop spans 13 amino acids. Germline CDR1 SQVTM, CDR2 ANQGSEA. The CDR3 protein is CSVESRVNTEAFF. The CDR3 DNA sequence: TGCAGCGTTGAGTCCAGGGTGAACACTGAAGCTTTCTTT.

The V gene is TRBV3-1 (or the pseudogene TRBV3-2), the J gene TRBJ2-1; possibly TRBD2 for D (6 bases). Germline CDR1 reads LGHDT; CDR2 reads YNNKEL (reference sequence). V shed 0 bases and J shed 0 bases, with 15 bases lying between them. The CDR3 totals 18 residues. This CDR3 reads CASSQEANLGGSYNEQFF. The CDR3 DNA reads as TGTGCCAGCAGCCAAGAGGCGAACTTGGGGGGCTCCTACAATGAGCAGTTCTTC.

This chain links TRBV4-1 with TRBJ1-1, with D hard to call. Trimming took 1 base from V and 1 from J, leaving 4 bases between them. Germline CDR1 is MGHRA and CDR2 is YSYEKL. The CDR3 sequence is 13 residues long. The DNA of the CDR3 is TGCGCCAGCAGCCAAGCCGGGAACACTGAAGCTTTCTTT. Protein product: CASSQAGNTEAFF.

The chain is built from TRBV15 and TRBJ1-5, with D possibly being TRBD1 (5 bases). This CDR3 region has 14 residues. V lost 3 bases and J 6 bases, leaving 12 bases between the germline ends. Looked up from germline, CDR1 is LNHNV and CDR2 is YYDKDF (reference sequence). CDR3 in amino acids: CATSSDSGPQPQHF. CDR3 sequence (DNA): TGTGCCACCAGCAGTGACAGCGGGCCTCAGCCCCAGCATTTT.

The chain carries TRBV3-1 (or the pseudogene TRBV3-2) and TRBJ1-2; 7 positions agree with TRBD1. Unmatched junction bases numbered 4, after V lost 3 bases and J lost 0 bases. The CDR3 loop spans 15 amino acids. Germline CDR1 and CDR2: LGHDT and YNNKEL (reference sequence). CDR3 nucleotides: TGTGCCAGCAGCCACGGGACAGCATCTAACTATGGCTACACCTTC. Translating it yields CASSHGTASNYGYTF.

The rearrangement uses TRBV14 and TRBJ1-2; 8 nucleotides line up with TRBD1. The CDR3 totals 15 residues. The V and J ends lost 3 bases and 6 bases, in that order; junction bases with no gene match: 9. Germline assignment: CDR1 SGHDN and CDR2 FVKESK. The CDR3 protein is CASSHGQGIDDGYTF. In DNA form, the CDR3 reads TGTGCCAGCAGCCATGGACAGGGTATCGACGATGGCTACACCTTC.

The chain has TRBV11-2 and TRBJ2-7; tentatively, D is TRBD1 (5 bases). The CDR3 is 14 residues long. Looked up from germline, CDR1 is SGHAT and CDR2 is FQNNGV. The V end lost 1 base, the J end lost 3 bases, and 10 bases lay between the germline ends. CDR3 nucleotide sequence: TGTGCCAGCAGCTTAGTCCCAGGGAACTACGAGCAGTACTTC. Translated, it gives CASSLVPGNYEQYF.

V usage is TRBV5-4 and J usage is TRBJ2-1, with a possible D match to TRBD2 (6 bases). Germline assignment: CDR1 SGHNT and CDR2 YYREEE (reference sequence). The CDR3 runs 12 residues. V shed 5 bases and J shed 9 bases, with 12 bases lying between them. CDR3 sequence (DNA): TGTGCCAGCAGTGGGGAGGTAGGTGAGCAGTTCTTC. It translates to CASSGEVGEQFF.

The count of this clone is one. V usage is TRBV27 and J usage is TRBJ2-1; TRBD1 matches 8 bases. Germline CDR1 and CDR2: MNHEY and SMNVEV (reference sequence). This CDR3 is built from 13 residues. J lost 15 bases, V lost 3 bases, and 10 bases had no gene match. The CDR3: CASSLEDRAILFF. CDR3 DNA: TGTGCCAGCAGTTTGGAGGACAGGGCAATCTTGTTCTTC.

The CDR3 spells CASRETSGGGIQYF. The CDR3 nucleotides are TGTGCCAGCAGAGAGACTAGCGGGGGGGGAATTCAGTACTTC. The rearrangement uses TRBV3-1 (or the pseudogene TRBV3-2) and TRBJ2-4; 14 bases map to TRBD2. J gave up 10 bases and V 6 bases, and 5 bases lay outside the gene matches. The CDR3 extends over 14 amino acids. Germline CDR1 LGHDT, CDR2 YNNKEL (reference sequence).

This chain links TRBV11-3 with TRBJ2-7; 8 bases map to TRBD2. Germline V gene lookup returns CDR1 SGHNT and CDR2 YENEEA. The CDR3 has 14 amino acids. V lost 4 bases to trimming and J lost 0 bases; unmatched junction nucleotides: 2. As DNA, the CDR3 is TGTGCCAGCAGCTCGGGGGGGAGCTCCTACGAGCAGTACTTC. Its translation is CASSSGGSSYEQYF.